This passage covers 26 T cell receptor beta chains from one sample sequenced in a study of CD8+ T cells in alopecia areata. Treatment of the sample: oral pan-JAK inhibitor, 5-10 mg twice daily. TCR sequencing used cDNA made by reverse transcription of extracted RNA. TCRdb's table, derived via immunoSEQ multiplex PCR, lists solely in-frame clones and lacks some. The sample has approximately 200,000 clones, roughly three fifths seen once. The material sequenced was CD4+ T cells sorted from blood, taken at week 4, from a patient treated with tofacitinib. These receptors all come from a human donor with alopecia areata.

V usage is TRBV5-1 and J usage is TRBJ1-2, with unresolved D. In germline, CDR1 is SGHRS, CDR2 YFSETQ. The ends were cut back, 4 bases at V and 6 bases at J, with 13 bases in the middle. The CDR3 consists of 13 residues. The CDR3 bases are TGCGCCAGCAGCAGCAGATCCGTGGATGGCTACACCTTC. Translated, it gives CASSSRSVDGYTF.

This clone was seen more than once but under ten times. CDR3 nucleotide sequence: TGTGCCAGCAGCTTAGACCTAGCGGGACCCCAAGAGACCCAGTACTTC. This codes for CASSLDLAGPQETQYF. This rearrangement joins TRBV7-9 to TRBJ2-5, with 9 bases that match TRBD2. The CDR3 is made up of 16 amino acids. V dropped 1 base and J dropped 1; count of bases not matched to a gene: 4. CDR1 is SEHNR, CDR2 FQNEAQ, per germline (reference sequence).

The V gene is TRBV29-1, the J gene TRBJ1-1; D ambiguous. This CDR3 comprises 14 residues. Trimming removed 6 bases at V and 1 base at J, with 15 bases between. CDR1 and CDR2 (germline): SQVTM, ANQGSEA. The CDR3 reads CSVSVPRGNTEAFF. The CDR3 coding sequence is TGCAGCGTATCGGTCCCCCGTGGGAACACTGAAGCTTTCTTT. The full variable domain, in which reference TRBV29-1 and TRBJ1-1 provide the parts outside the CDR3, is SAVISQKPSRDICQRGTSLTIQCQVDSQVTMMFWYRQQPGQSLTLIATANQGSEATYESGFVIDKFPISRPNLTFSTLTVSNMSPEDSSIYLCSVSVPRGNTEAFFGQGTRLTVV.

The CDR3: CASGGLAGVYEQYF. For the CDR3, the DNA is TGTGCCAGCGGAGGACTAGCGGGAGTCTACGAGCAGTACTTC. The chain is built from TRBV6-5 and TRBJ2-7, with 13 positions matching TRBD2. CDR1 and CDR2 (germline): MNHEY, SVGAGI. The CDR3 runs to 14 residues. J gave up 3 bases and V 8 bases, and 4 bases lay outside the gene matches.

The V gene is TRBV29-1, the J gene TRBJ2-5, with 7 bases that match TRBD2. CDR1 is SQVTM, CDR2 ANQGSEA, per germline. The ends lost 7 bases at V and 2 bases at J; junction bases unmatched: 10. The CDR3 has 14 residues. The CDR3 DNA follows: TGCAGCGCTACCCGGACTAGTGGGCAAGAGACCCAGTACTTC. It translates to CSATRTSGQETQYF.

This clone was detected a few times. The V gene is TRBV5-1, the J gene TRBJ2-4, with 8 bases fitting TRBD1. V shed 4 bases and J 7 bases; nucleotides not matched to a gene: 7. Looked up from germline, CDR1 is SGHRS and CDR2 is YFSETQ. This CDR3 is built from 14 residues. CDR3 protein: CASSARTGYNIQYF. The CDR3 region has the DNA TGCGCCAGCAGCGCGAGGACAGGGTACAACATTCAGTACTTC.

The V and J genes are TRBV30 and TRBJ1-2; D gene uncertain. From germline, CDR1 is GTSNPN and CDR2 SVGIG (reference sequence). Trimming removed 5 bases from V and 0 bases from J, with 7 bases in between. The CDR3 contains 12 residues. The CDR3 region is CAWLRTNYGYTF. CDR3 DNA: TGTGCCTGGCTGCGGACTAACTATGGCTACACCTTC. Full variable domain (outside the CDR3, taken from reference TRBV30 and TRBJ1-2): SQTIHQWPATLVQPVGSPLSLECTVEGTSNPNLYWYRQAAGRGLQLLFYSVGIGQISSEVPQNLSASRPQDRQFILSSKKLLLSDSGFYLCAWLRTNYGYTFGSGTRLTVV.

V is TRBV27 and J is TRBJ2-3, with 11 bases that match TRBD2. From germline, CDR1 is MNHEY and CDR2 SMNVEV (reference sequence). Losses at the gene ends were 5 bases for V and 4 bases for J; bases not matched to a gene: 11. The CDR3 extends over 17 amino acids. The CDR3 region is CASSPPYSGRVADTQYF. Here the CDR3 DNA reads TGTGCCAGCAGTCCACCTTATAGCGGGAGGGTAGCAGATACGCAGTATTTT.

The rearrangement links TRBV5-1 to TRBJ1-1; D remains ambiguous. From germline, CDR1 is SGHRS and CDR2 YFSETQ. This CDR3 comprises 13 residues. V lost 0 bases, J lost 5 bases, and 8 bases lay in between. CDR3 DNA: TGCGCCAGCAGCTTGGGTCCACAGACTGAAGCTTTCTTT. Translated: CASSLGPQTEAFF.

The chain has TRBV7-8 and TRBJ1-5, with D uncertain. The CDR3 loop spans 16 amino acids. The ends were cut back, 1 base at V and 3 bases at J, with 13 bases in the middle. Germline V gene lookup returns CDR1 SGHVS and CDR2 FQNEAQ. The chain's CDR3 is CASSLELLSPNQPQHF. The CDR3 DNA is TGTGCCAGCAGCTTAGAGTTACTAAGCCCCAATCAGCCCCAGCATTTT. Drawing the rest from reference TRBV7-8 and TRBJ1-5, the complete variable domain is GAGVSQSPRYKVAKRGQDVALRCDPISGHVSLFWYQQALGQGPEFLTYFQNEAQLDKSGLPSDRFFAERPEGSVSTLKIQRTQQEDSAVYLCASSLELLSPNQPQHFGDGTRLSIL.

The CDR3 reads CASSQGGRSVETQYF. The CDR3, as DNA: TGCGCCAGCAGCCAGGGGGGCCGTTCGGTTGAGACCCAGTACTTC. V gene TRBV4-3 combines with J gene TRBJ2-5, with D perhaps TRBD1 or TRBD2 (6 bases each). The CDR3 length is 15 residues. Germline loops: CDR1 LGHNA, CDR2 YSLEER. Trimming took off 3 bases at V and 5 bases at J, with 16 bases between the two ends.

This chain joins TRBV18 and TRBJ1-5; possibly TRBD1 for D (5 bases). Per germline, CDR1 KGHSH and CDR2 LQKENI. This CDR3 region has 16 residues. Trimming shortened V by 6 bases and J by 2 bases, and 17 bases separated the two germline ends. The CDR3, as DNA: TGTGCCAGCTCCCCAGGGCGGGCAGATCGCAATCAGCCCCAGCATTTT. Translated: CASSPGRADRNQPQHF.

This chain connects TRBV6-5 to TRBJ1-5; a weak D match, TRBD1 (6 bases). CDR3 size: 13 residues. Germline-derived CDR1 and CDR2 are MNHEY and SVGAGI. With 10 bases removed from V and 4 bases from J, the gap between germline ends came to 14 bases. CDR3 in DNA: TGTGCCACCGAAGACAGGTTAAATCAGCCCCAGCATTTT. Its protein product is CATEDRLNQPQHF.

CDR3: CAWSLLTVNTEAFF. In DNA, the CDR3 is TGTGCCTGGTCCCTTTTGACGGTGAACACTGAAGCTTTCTTT. The chain links TRBV30 to TRBJ1-1, with D uncertain. V was shortened by 5 bases and J by 0 bases, with 13 bases between the two germline ends. The CDR3 spans 14 residues. Per germline, CDR1 GTSNPN and CDR2 SVGIG (reference sequence).

This clone was found a few times. V gene TRBV5-1 combines with J gene TRBJ1-2; perhaps TRBD1 as D (5 bases). CDR3 length: 14 amino acids. Trimming removed 4 bases from V and 8 bases from J, with 18 bases in between. Looked up from germline, CDR1 is SGHRS and CDR2 is YFSETQ. The CDR3 coding sequence is TGCGCCAGCAGCCCCGACAGCGTTTCGGGCGGCTACACCTTC. It yields the protein CASSPDSVSGGYTF.

Only a few counts were recorded for this clone. The chain recombines TRBV5-1 with TRBJ1-5; D is unresolved. The germline gives CDR1 SGHRS, CDR2 YFSETQ. The germline V and J ends were trimmed by 1 base and 0 bases, with 8 bases remaining between them. The CDR3 is 15 residues long. CDR3 amino acids: CASSLFGDSNQPQHF. In DNA form, the CDR3 reads TGCGCCAGCAGCTTGTTTGGGGATAGCAATCAGCCCCAGCATTTT.

The chain has TRBV2 and TRBJ1-5; 7 bases agree with TRBD1. V trimming: 7 bases; J trimming: 5 bases; junction bases outside the gene matches: 5. This CDR3 contains 13 residues. Germline-derived CDR1 and CDR2 are SNHLY and FYNNEI. As DNA, the CDR3 is TGTGCCAGCAAGGGGCAGGGGGATCAGCCCCAGCATTTT. It specifies CASKGQGDQPQHF. Supplemented by reference TRBV2 and TRBJ1-5, the full variable domain reads EPEVTQTPSHQVTQMGQEVILRCVPISNHLYFYWYRQILGQKVEFLVSFYNNEISEKSEIFDDQFSVERPDGSNFTLKIRSTKLEDSAMYFCASKGQGDQPQHFGDGTRLSIL.

The chain joins TRBV9 to TRBJ2-7, with D possibly being TRBD1 (6 bases). Germline values: CDR1 SGDLS, CDR2 YYNGEE. V was clipped by 7 bases and J by 5 bases, with 16 bases between them. The CDR3 has 13 residues. The CDR3 DNA reads TGTGCCAGCCGGTCGAAGGGGGTCCACGAGCAGTACTTC. This gives the protein CASRSKGVHEQYF.

This clone has just a few counts. The chain joins TRBV29-1 to TRBJ2-1; TRBD1 might be the D (5 bases). This CDR3 contains 12 residues. The germline CDR1 and CDR2 sequences are SQVTM and ANQGSEA. Between the trimmed V and J ends, which lost 3 bases and 6 bases, there was a span of 9 bases. CDR3 bases: TGCAGCGTTGAGGGGCCCCCCAATGAGCAGTTCTTC. Translating gives CSVEGPPNEQFF.

This chain links TRBV18 with TRBJ1-1; no firm D call. This CDR3 is built from 13 residues. Germline V lookup: CDR1 KGHSH, CDR2 LQKENI. Trimming pared 2 bases from V and 5 bases from J, leaving 9 bases between. The CDR3 coding sequence is TGTGCCAGCTCACCAGATCGTGTGACTGAAGCTTTCTTT. Translated, it gives CASSPDRVTEAFF.

V usage is TRBV29-1 and J usage is TRBJ2-7; perhaps TRBD2 as D (5 bases). The V gene lost 4 bases and the J gene lost 6 bases, with 13 bases spanning the gap. The CDR3 sequence is 12 residues long. The germline V gene has CDR1 SQVTM and CDR2 ANQGSEA. The CDR3, as DNA: TGCAGCGTTGCTGTAGGAGAGGGCGAGCAGTACTTC. Amino acid sequence: CSVAVGEGEQYF.

V is TRBV2 and J is TRBJ2-5, with D possibly matching TRBD1 (5 bases). Germline assignment: CDR1 SNHLY and CDR2 FYNNEI. The CDR3 is 16 residues long. V was clipped by 0 bases and J by 2 bases, with 13 bases between them. The CDR3 region is CASSEAETRGQETQYF. CDR3 nucleotide sequence: TGTGCCAGCAGTGAAGCAGAGACAAGGGGACAAGAGACCCAGTACTTC.

The J gene is TRBJ1-5, the V gene TRBV5-6, with 7 bases fitting TRBD1. The CDR3 contains 15 residues. J lost 6 bases, V lost 1 base, and 7 bases had no gene match. Germline-derived CDR1 and CDR2 are SGHDT and YYEEEE. CDR3 in amino acids: CASSLQGVLLQPQHF. CDR3 coding DNA: TGTGCCAGCAGCTTGCAGGGGGTTCTCCTTCAGCCCCAGCATTTT.

This clone was counted once. The V gene is TRBV25-1, the J gene TRBJ2-7; no clear D gene. With 6 bases removed from V and 4 bases from J, the gap between germline ends came to 7 bases. Germline values: CDR1 MGHDK, CDR2 SYGVNS. CDR3 length equals 11 residues. The CDR3 nucleotides are TGTGCCAGCAGCAGAGTTTACGAGCAGTACTTC. Translating it yields CASSRVYEQYF.

This clone occurred a few times. Other DNA sequences of this sample code for an identical CDR3. J is TRBJ1-5 and V is TRBV30; 8 bases align to TRBD1. This CDR3 contains 14 residues. CDR1 and CDR2 from the germline V gene are GTSNPN and SVGIG (reference sequence). J was trimmed by 4 bases and V by 3 bases; bases with no gene match: 5. The CDR3 loop is CAWSEGQANQPQHF. CDR3 sequence (DNA): TGTGCCTGGAGCGAGGGACAGGCAAATCAGCCCCAGCATTTT.

The chain is built from TRBV28 and TRBJ2-5, with D tentatively TRBD1 or TRBD2 (5 bases each). The CDR3 consists of 14 residues. CDR1 is MDHEN, CDR2 SYDVKM, per germline. V was trimmed by 5 bases and J by 7 bases, leaving 17 bases between them. CDR3 nucleotides: TGTGCCAGCAGTGGGGCGGGCCGTAGCAGGACCCAGTACTTC. This encodes CASSGAGRSRTQYF.